The rows below give T cell receptor beta chains drawn from one sample of a study of CD8+ T cells in alopecia areata. Clones were sequenced by immunoSEQ multiplex PCR, and TCRdb holds only the in-frame ones, with some missing. The profile shows about 97,000 clones, around 38% of them singletons. The sample taken for sequencing was CD4+ T cells sorted from blood. The source of these receptors is a human donor with alopecia areata. CDR3s include the opening cysteine and the closing phenylalanine or tryptophan.

V gene,J gene,CDR3 protein
TRBV4-1,TRBJ2-3,CASSRLTSGPTDTQYF
TRBV29-1,TRBJ1-1,CSVAPQRDTEAFF
TRBV7-9,TRBJ2-2,CASSEHERRTGELFF
TRBV30,TRBJ2-2,CAWTREGTGGTGELFF
TRBV5-1,TRBJ2-1,CASSNGQGGVDEQFF
TRBV7-2,TRBJ2-5,CASSFAGGETQYF
TRBV29-1,TRBJ2-2,CSVGRGGELFF
TRBV28,TRBJ2-5,CAALPRGLAGVSAETQYF
TRBV19,TRBJ2-7,CASSIQNKTSYEQYF
TRBV7-2,TRBJ1-1,CASSRGDIGVWGAFF
TRBV29-1,TRBJ1-2,CSVPERGFRGYTF
TRBV5-1,TRBJ2-2,CASSLVGSGELFF
TRBV4-3,TRBJ2-5,CASSRRTGGDFGTQYF
TRBV23-1,TRBJ2-2,CASSPNRPSGTNGELFF
TRBV2,TRBJ2-1,CATPKAGDTYNEQFF
TRBV7-2,TRBJ2-3,CASEKESRGDTQYF
TRBV6-1,TRBJ2-5,CASSEARLAGWSETQYF
TRBV23-1,TRBJ2-1,CASSLEEVNEQFF
TRBV28,TRBJ2-4,CASSQPGQGLERYF
TRBV6-5,TRBJ1-1,CASKRTQGGTEAFF
TRBV28,TRBJ2-3,CASSSPAGVTDTQYF
TRBV7-2,TRBJ2-2,CASSLVATGGTGELFF
TRBV7-2,TRBJ1-1,CASIQDSENTEAFF
TRBV7-9,TRBJ2-7,CASSLDNNEQYF
TRBV28,TRBJ1-5,CASSSQPQHF
TRBV5-1,.,CASSLVEQGTYEQYF
TRBV5-4,TRBJ2-5,CASSSLGVVGETQYF
TRBV19,TRBJ1-5,CATKVRGLGQPQHF
TRBV19,TRBJ1-5,CASSIYRDSNQPQHF
TRBV2,TRBJ1-2,CASSDDLQAGYGYTF
TRBV19,TRBJ1-5,CATKFRQGAIQPQHF
TRBV29-1,TRBJ2-3,CSATGRSANTQYF
TRBV20-1,TRBJ1-2,CSASQGNGYTF
TRBV28,TRBJ2-7,CASSRSALGQGYEQYF
TRBV29-1,TRBJ1-2,CSVEDLGGVDSYGYTF
TRBV4-3,TRBJ2-7,CASSQRVYVPEQYF
TRBV27,TRBJ2-4,CASSLTQGRIQYF
TRBV6-6,TRBJ2-4,CASSRGQGNIQYF
TRBV30,TRBJ2-7,CAWRSGPQQTYEQYF